These 18 T cell receptor beta chains were all obtained from the same sample, sequenced in a study of cytomegalovirus exposure and HLA in healthy donors. Vbeta (60) and Jbeta (13) primers were used in the PCR. Only in-frame clones appear in the TCRdb table, and some are missing; sequencing was by immunoSEQ multiplex PCR. Here the sample spans some 130,000 clones, roughly four fifths being singletons. The specimen sequenced was PBMCs. These receptors originate from a woman between 40 and 50 years old in good health and CMV-seronegative.

The genes are TRBV27 and TRBJ1-5; D is perhaps TRBD1 (5 bases). Trimming took off 1 base at V and 5 bases at J, with 15 bases between the two ends. The CDR3 loop spans 16 amino acids. Germline V gene sequence: CDR1 MNHEY, CDR2 SMNVEV (reference sequence). CDR3 nucleotides: TGTGCCAGCAGTTTATTTGCACAGGATGGTTATCAGCCCCAGCATTTT. It translates to CASSLFAQDGYQPQHF.

This chain uses TRBV6-5 with TRBJ2-7; 10 bases match TRBD1. J gave up 6 bases and V 5 bases, and 7 bases lay outside the gene matches. The CDR3 length is 14 residues. Germline V lookup: CDR1 MNHEY, CDR2 SVGAGI. CDR3 coding DNA: TGTGCCAGCAGTCCCGGGACAGGGGTGGGCGAGCAGTACGTC. This sequence encodes CASSPGTGVGEQYV.

V gene TRBV6-5 combines with J gene TRBJ1-3, with D tentatively TRBD1 (6 bases). V was shortened by 6 bases and J by 0 bases, with 12 bases between the two germline ends. Germline CDR1 and CDR2: MNHEY and SVGAGI. The CDR3 sequence is 15 residues long. The CDR3 nucleotides read TGTGCCAGCAGCCTTACAGGGTACTCTGGAAACACCATATATTTT. This gives the protein CASSLTGYSGNTIYF.

The chain combines TRBV2 with TRBJ2-3; D perhaps matches TRBD1 (5 bases). The V and J ends lost 6 bases and 9 bases respectively, with 19 bases between them. The CDR3 consists of 14 residues. The germline gives CDR1 SNHLY, CDR2 FYNNEI. The CDR3 sequence is CASRGISREGTQYF. The DNA of the CDR3 is TGTGCCAGCAGGGGAATAAGCAGGGAAGGGACGCAGTATTTT.

The J gene is TRBJ1-6, the V gene TRBV6-1, with D possibly matching TRBD1 (6 bases). This CDR3 is 17 amino acids long. CDR1 is MNHNS, CDR2 SASEGT, per germline. V was cut by 0 bases and J by 10 bases, with 19 bases left in between. This CDR3 is CASSEALISDRQSPLHF. For the CDR3, the DNA is TGTGCCAGCAGTGAAGCCCTTATCTCCGACAGGCAATCACCCCTCCACTTT.

A single count supports this clone. The rearrangement joins TRBV28 to TRBJ1-6; 7 positions agree with TRBD1. Per the germline V gene, CDR1 is MDHEN and CDR2 is SYDVKM. The length of the CDR3 is 14 residues. The V gene end was trimmed by 2 bases and the J gene end by 9 bases; junction bases not matched to a gene: 4. The CDR3 region is CASSLGTAPSPLHF. For the CDR3, the DNA is TGTGCCAGCAGTTTAGGGACAGCCCCTTCACCCCTCCACTTT.

This sequence joins TRBV14 and TRBJ2-5, with D tentatively TRBD1 (7 bases). In germline, CDR1 is SGHDN, CDR2 FVKESK. The CDR3 has 14 amino acids. V was cut by 4 bases and J by 7 bases, with 16 bases left in between. CDR3 sequence reads: CASSRYGQEGTQYF. CDR3 sequence (DNA): TGTGCCAGCAGCCGATATGGACAGGAGGGGACCCAGTACTTC.

V and J are TRBV6-1 and TRBJ2-5; 14 nucleotides line up with TRBD2. This CDR3 contains 18 residues. Germline V lookup: CDR1 MNHNS, CDR2 SASEGT. V was pared by 4 bases and J by 1 base, with 8 bases of the junction left unmatched. CDR3 sequence (DNA): TGTGCCAGCAGTGGAGGGGGACTAGCGGGGGTCATCCAAGAGACCCAGTACTTC. It translates to CASSGGGLAGVIQETQYF.

This clone was counted between two and nine times. The chain carries TRBV7-8 and TRBJ1-1, with TRBD1 matching 7 bases. This CDR3 is 11 amino acids long. Germline V CDR1 and CDR2: SGHVS, FQNEAQ. V was clipped by 2 bases and J by 10 bases; unmatched bases: 1. This chain's CDR3 is CASSLYRGAFF. CDR3 in DNA: TGTGCCAGCAGCTTATACAGGGGAGCTTTCTTT.

The chain joins TRBV7-6 to TRBJ1-5; D possibly corresponds to TRBD1 (5 bases). Germline V gene sequence: CDR1 SGHVS, CDR2 FNYEAQ. The V end lost 3 bases, the J end lost 0 bases, and 9 bases lay between the germline ends. CDR3 length: 15 residues. The CDR3 region has the DNA TGTGCCAGCAGCTTGCGGGACGGTAGCAATCAGCCCCAGCATTTT. It translates to CASSLRDGSNQPQHF. Full variable domain (rest looked up from reference TRBV7-6 and TRBJ1-5): GAGVSQSPRYKVTKRGQDVALRCDPISGHVSLYWYRQALGQGPEFLTYFNYEAQQDKSGLPNDRFSAERPEGSISTLTIQRTEQRDSAMYRCASSLRDGSNQPQHFGDGTRLSIL.

This clone was seen only a few times. The rearrangement joins TRBV2 to TRBJ1-5; D is unresolved. Germline CDR1 is SNHLY and CDR2 is FYNNEI. The length of the CDR3 is 15 residues. V was clipped by 4 bases and J by 4 bases, with 14 bases between them. This chain's CDR3 is CASSVGDRENQPQHF. CDR3 nucleotide sequence: TGTGCCAGCAGTGTGGGAGACCGCGAAAATCAGCCCCAGCATTTT. The full variable domain, completed using reference TRBV2 and TRBJ1-5, is EPEVTQTPSHQVTQMGQEVILRCVPISNHLYFYWYRQILGQKVEFLVSFYNNEISEKSEIFDDQFSVERPDGSNFTLKIRSTKLEDSAMYFCASSVGDRENQPQHFGDGTRLSIL.

The gene calls are TRBV5-1 and TRBJ2-3, with a possible D match to TRBD1 (7 bases). The germline CDR1 and CDR2 sequences are SGHRS and YFSETQ. This CDR3 has 17 amino acids. V lost 4 bases and J 2 bases, leaving 20 bases between the germline ends. The CDR3 DNA sequence: TGCGCCAGCAGCCTCGATGCGGGACAGATTCTCACAGATACGCAGTATTTT. It codes for CASSLDAGQILTDTQYF.

The chain employs TRBV18 and TRBJ1-2; possible D gene TRBD1, 6 bases. Looked up from germline, CDR1 is KGHSH and CDR2 is LQKENI. V lost 4 bases to trimming and J lost 1 base, with 13 bases between them. CDR3 length equals 15 residues. This CDR3 reads CASSRRQADNYGYTF. CDR3 bases: TGTGCCAGCTCACGCCGACAGGCCGATAACTATGGCTACACCTTC.

The CDR3 DNA reads as TGTGCCAGCAGCTTAGCGGCTAGTCTAATAAACAATGAGCAGTTCTTC. Protein sequence: CASSLAASLINNEQFF. This chain joins TRBV7-9 and TRBJ2-1, with no clear D. Looked up from germline, CDR1 is SEHNR and CDR2 is FQNEAQ (reference sequence). Trimming shortened V by 0 bases and J by 5 bases, and 14 bases separated the two germline ends. The CDR3 consists of 16 residues.

This clone was picked up one time. The sample holds other DNA sequences that translate to the same CDR3. This chain joins TRBV19 and TRBJ1-1, with D uncertain. CDR3 length: 13 amino acids. V lost 5 bases to trimming and J lost 4 bases, with 11 bases between them. Germline assignment: CDR1 LNHDA and CDR2 SQIVND (reference sequence). The CDR3 loop reads CASSLGRGTEAFF. The CDR3 coding sequence is TGTGCCAGTAGTTTGGGTAGAGGCACTGAAGCTTTCTTT.

This chain uses TRBV15 with TRBJ2-3, with D tentatively TRBD1 (6 bases). Per germline, CDR1 LNHNV and CDR2 YYDKDF (reference sequence). The V and J ends lost 3 bases and 2 bases respectively, with 12 bases between them. The CDR3 has 15 amino acids. The CDR3 region is CATSRLQGNTDTQYF. DNA for the CDR3: TGTGCCACCAGCAGGCTACAGGGCAACACAGATACGCAGTATTTT.

The DNA of the CDR3 is TGTGCCAGCAGCTCCTCACCGGGGGATACGCAGTATTTT. Its protein product is CASSSSPGDTQYF. The rearrangement uses TRBV7-2 and TRBJ2-3, with D possibly TRBD2 on 5 matching bases. This CDR3 has 13 residues. V lost 4 bases and J 6 bases, leaving 11 bases between the germline ends. CDR1 and CDR2 (germline): SGHTA, FQGNSA.

The gene calls are TRBV7-2 and TRBJ2-1; tentatively, D is TRBD1 (6 bases). CDR3 size: 16 residues. Germline CDR1 is SGHTA and CDR2 is FQGNSA. Deletions cut 7 bases from V and 1 base from J, with 17 bases between. The CDR3 region has the DNA TGTGCCAGCAAGATGTTACAGGGTTCTTCCTACAATGAGCAGTTCTTC. Translated, it gives CASKMLQGSSYNEQFF.